The rows below give T cell receptor beta chains drawn from one sample of a study of blood T cells in healthy people across ages. MiXCR was run by TCRdb on the 5' RACE reads, yielding one entry per CDR3 protein. The data hold some 1.6 million distinct CDR3 sequences, with 30% to 35% observed a single time. The sample comprised blood. The receptors shown here come from a woman under 40 in good health. Both conserved end residues are trimmed from each CDR3.

j_call cdr3_length v_call cdr3_aa
NA 13 TRBV28 ASTRTGTGRDEQY
TRBJ2-1 13 TRBV30 AWMGSGTIYNEQF
TRBJ2-7 14 TRBV5-1 ASSSRMGWRRYEQY
TRBJ2-5 14 TRBV9 ASSRGVRLAEETQY
TRBJ2-2 12 TRBV12-3/TRBV12-4 ASSSGHNTGELF
TRBJ2-7 13 TRBV2 ASREYQGGIGEQY
TRBJ1-1 12 TRBV10-3 AISTTGHSTEAF
TRBJ2-3 11 TRBV4-1 ASSHPTDYKQY
TRBJ2-7 11 TRBV28 ASGGTPSYEQY
TRBJ2-1 12 TRBV20-1 SARVGGFSGEQF
TRBJ1-1 10 TRBV4-1 ASSQDRAKAF
TRBJ2-7 12 TRBV9 ASSVRVRADEQY
TRBJ2-5 11 TRBV11-2 ASTPSRQETQY
TRBJ1-5 12 TRBV20-1 SASSREWTQPQH
TRBJ1-2 10 TRBV7-9 ASSPYGAGYT
TRBJ2-1 11 TRBV20-1 SAQTDRRGEQF
TRBJ2-3 12 TRBV12-3/TRBV12-4 ASSLALLTDTQY
TRBJ2-7 11 TRBV20-1 SAPKGGDYEQY
TRBJ2-3 13 TRBV27 ASSLGQKSTDTQY
TRBJ1-6 12 TRBV15 ATSSGTANSPLH
TRBJ1-4 11 TRBV6-1 ASSDSYNEKLF
TRBJ2-7 13 TRBV18 ASSPISKGDYEQY